This TCR beta chain was found in a study of blood T cell repertoires in COVID-19. Overall study: Italy, Spain and the United States were the sources of the convalescent and acute COVID-19 samples. The cDNA or gDNA used as material had been derived from T cells, B-cell-depleted T cells, or PBMCs.

This clone occurred once. Per the authors' pipeline: Nucleated cell counts were estimated from reference gene primer amplification. Using immunoSEQ multiplex PCR, the repertoire was profiled, and TCRdb retains in-frame clones only, with some absent. The V and J calls and the clone size are those of that table, but D and trimming were determined from the DNA. The sample yields approximately 70,000 clones, approximately 93% seen once. This CDR3 comprises 16 residues. J was trimmed by 3 bases and V by 6 bases; bases with no gene match: 8. CDR1 and CDR2 from the germline V gene are SGHTA and FQGNSA. Patients of the Seattle cohort, enrolled during active infection, were followed longitudinally.

Source material: peripheral blood. This TCR came from a man aged 50-60 years with COVID-19, enrolled during active disease. The rearrangement uses TRBV7-2 and TRBJ2-2; 9 bases agree with TRBD1. DNA for the CDR3: TGTGCCAGCAGAAGGGGGGGACAGGGCTACACCGGGGAGCTGTTTTTT. This sequence encodes CASRRGGQGYTGELFF.